This passage covers 31 T cell receptor beta chains from one sample sequenced in a study of blood T cell repertoires in COVID-19. Clones were read by immunoSEQ multiplex PCR, and TCRdb kept only the in-frame ones, dropping some. The sample yields under 250,000 clones, about 82% seen once. Input material: peripheral blood. Source of these receptors: a man older than 75 with acute or convalescent COVID-19.

This chain links TRBV27 with TRBJ2-7, with 7 bases that match TRBD1. This CDR3 contains 14 residues. Germline V CDR1 and CDR2: MNHEY, SMNVEV (reference sequence). The V gene end was trimmed by 2 bases and the J gene end by 2 bases; junction bases not matched to a gene: 3. The CDR3 DNA reads as TGTGCCAGCAGTTTACATCAGGGGGCCTACGAGCAGTACTTC. It is translated as CASSLHQGAYEQYF.

This clone has more than one count but fewer than ten. The chain recombines TRBV6-5 with TRBJ1-6; possibly TRBD1 for D (6 bases). CDR1 and CDR2 (germline): MNHEY, SVGAGI. This CDR3 comprises 14 residues. V lost 6 bases and J 7 bases, leaving 13 bases between the germline ends. The CDR3 is CASSPGQTNSPLHF. In DNA, the CDR3 is TGTGCCAGCAGCCCCGGACAGACGAATTCACCCCTCCACTTT.

The rearrangement uses TRBV6-2 or TRBV6-3 and TRBJ1-1; no definite D call. V was pared by 6 bases and J by 1 base, with 15 bases between. Germline CDR1 MNHEY, CDR2 SVGEGT. The CDR3 length is 15 residues. The CDR3 region is CASSRFDIQNTEAFF. CDR3 in DNA: TGTGCCAGCAGCAGATTCGACATTCAGAACACTGAAGCTTTCTTT.

The J gene is TRBJ1-1, the V gene TRBV19; the D is unclear. This CDR3 comprises 15 residues. Trimming shortened V by 5 bases and J by 5 bases, and 18 bases separated the two germline ends. Germline assignment: CDR1 LNHDA and CDR2 SQIVND (reference sequence). CDR3 residues: CASSVFGSGGTEAFF. DNA for the CDR3: TGTGCCAGTAGTGTCTTCGGGTCCGGCGGGACTGAAGCTTTCTTT.

The chain recombines TRBV18 with TRBJ1-2; D not resolved. The CDR3 loop spans 17 amino acids. CDR1 is KGHSH, CDR2 LQKENI, per germline. Trimming left V 1 base short and J 3 bases short, with 18 bases between. This chain's CDR3 is CASSPQEATLSYYGYTF. The CDR3 nucleotides are TGTGCCAGCTCACCACAGGAGGCCACCCTAAGTTACTATGGCTACACCTTC.

CDR3 in DNA: TGTGCCAGCAGCCAAATCAGGGGGCTTGGCTACACCTTC. Its protein product is CASSQIRGLGYTF. The genes are TRBV3-1 (or the pseudogene TRBV3-2) and TRBJ1-2, with TRBD1 matching 8 bases. There are 13 residues in the CDR3. Germline V gives CDR1 LGHDT, CDR2 YNNKEL (reference sequence). The junction had 3 bases not matched to a gene; V was cut back by 2 bases and J by 7 bases.

V is TRBV19 and J is TRBJ1-4; no reliable D call. V shed 7 bases and J shed 0 bases, with 12 bases lying between them. Germline values: CDR1 LNHDA, CDR2 SQIVND (reference sequence). The CDR3 sequence is 15 residues long. In DNA form, the CDR3 reads TGTGCCAGTACCCCGACTGGATCAACTAATGAAAAACTGTTTTTT. Protein: CASTPTGSTNEKLFF. The full variable domain, its missing parts supplied by reference TRBV19 and TRBJ1-4, is DGGITQSPKYLFRKEGQNVTLSCEQNLNHDAMYWYRQDPGQGLRLIYYSQIVNDFQKGDIAEGYSVSREKKESFPLTVTSAQKNPTAFYLCASTPTGSTNEKLFFGSGTQLSVL.

The chain is built from TRBV7-2 and TRBJ1-4; D unresolved. The CDR3 sequence is 12 residues long. Trimming took off 5 bases at V and 8 bases at J, with 9 bases between the two ends. In germline, CDR1 is SGHTA, CDR2 FQGNSA. The CDR3 DNA is TGTGCCAGCAGCGAGGGAGGGGAAAAACTGTTTTTT. It translates to CASSEGGEKLFF.

V gene TRBV6-1 combines with J gene TRBJ2-5, with 12 bases aligning to TRBD2. Germline V CDR1 and CDR2: MNHNS, SASEGT. This CDR3 is 17 amino acids long. The V segment lost 1 base and the J segment 3 bases; nucleotides outside the gene matches: 6. The CDR3 here is CASSEGGLAGSKETQYF. CDR3 sequence (DNA): TGTGCCAGCAGTGAAGGGGGACTAGCGGGTTCTAAAGAGACCCAGTACTTC.

For the CDR3, the DNA is TGTGCCAGTTGGACCCGGGGAGGTGCAGATACGCAGTATTTT. It codes for CASWTRGGADTQYF. The rearrangement joins TRBV28 to TRBJ2-3, with D maybe TRBD2 (6 bases). The germline V gene has CDR1 MDHEN and CDR2 SYDVKM. The germline V and J ends were trimmed by 9 bases and 4 bases, with 17 bases remaining between them. The CDR3 spans 14 residues. Complete variable domain (other parts from reference TRBV28 and TRBJ2-3): DVKVTQSSRYLVKRTGEKVFLECVQDMDHENMFWYRQDPGLGLRLIYFSYDVKMKEKGDIPEGYSVSREKKERFSLILESASTNQTSMYLCASWTRGGADTQYFGPGTRLTVL.

The CDR3 DNA follows: TGCGCCAGCAGCCCCTCCTTGACGGAAGGAGCTGCTGGAAACACCATATATTTT. Translating gives CASSPSLTEGAAGNTIYF. The chain links TRBV5-1 to TRBJ1-3; D call uncertain. Germline V gene lookup returns CDR1 SGHRS and CDR2 YFSETQ. The CDR3 is 18 amino acids. V was cut by 4 bases and J by 2 bases, with 22 bases left in between.

Only one count was recorded for this clone. CDR3 coding DNA: TGTGCCAGCGGGAGGAGTTCGGGGGAAAAACTGTTTTTT. Its translation is CASGRSSGEKLFF. This chain links TRBV6-5 with TRBJ1-4; no reliable D call. This CDR3 region has 13 residues. Germline CDR1 MNHEY, CDR2 SVGAGI. Trimming shortened V by 8 bases and J by 8 bases, and 15 bases separated the two germline ends.

V usage is TRBV19 and J usage is TRBJ2-3; 7 bases line up with TRBD2. Germline V gives CDR1 LNHDA, CDR2 SQIVND (reference sequence). The CDR3 is 19 amino acids. Germline trimming cut 7 bases from V and 0 bases from J; bases unmatched to any gene: 19. The CDR3 reads CASTRDYRGPRQSTDTQYF. The CDR3 DNA reads as TGTGCCAGTACCCGGGACTACCGAGGCCCTCGCCAGAGCACAGATACGCAGTATTTT.

The chain links TRBV18 to TRBJ1-6; no definite D call. The CDR3 contains 17 residues. Germline V lookup: CDR1 KGHSH, CDR2 LQKENI. Deletions cut 3 bases from V and 1 base from J, with 13 bases between. CDR3 loop: CASSPLSHTSYNSPLHF. The CDR3 bases are TGTGCCAGCTCACCCCTAAGCCATACGTCCTATAATTCACCCCTCCACTTT.

This clone showed up just once. The chain couples TRBV7-2 to TRBJ1-5; no clear D. From germline, CDR1 is SGHTA and CDR2 FQGNSA. This CDR3 has 13 amino acids. Trimming left V 3 bases short and J 0 bases short, with 3 bases between. The CDR3 spells CASSFYSNQPQHF. The CDR3, as DNA: TGTGCCAGCAGCTTCTATAGCAATCAGCCCCAGCATTTT.

V gene TRBV6-1 combines with J gene TRBJ1-2, with D possibly being TRBD1 (5 bases). This CDR3 contains 13 residues. Trimming cost V 3 bases and J 4 bases, with 9 bases left between them. CDR1 is MNHNS and CDR2 is SASEGT in the germline V gene. CDR3 nucleotide sequence: TGTGCCAGCAGTGATCAGGGCGGCTATGGCTACACCTTC. Residues: CASSDQGGYGYTF.

The chain joins TRBV2 to TRBJ1-1; D remains ambiguous. V was shortened by 0 bases and J by 4 bases, with 12 bases between the two germline ends. The CDR3 runs 15 residues. Germline CDR1 SNHLY, CDR2 FYNNEI. The CDR3 coding sequence is TGTGCCAGCAGTGAAGCCCAAGCCTCTCTCACTGAAGCTTTCTTT. It yields the protein CASSEAQASLTEAFF.

This sequence joins TRBV5-1 and TRBJ2-1; D gene unclear. The CDR3 runs 13 residues. Germline V gives CDR1 SGHRS, CDR2 YFSETQ. Trimming took off 1 base at V and 6 bases at J, with 8 bases between the two ends. The CDR3 loop is CASSLSSRNEQFF. For the CDR3, the DNA is TGCGCCAGCAGCTTGTCTTCCCGCAATGAGCAGTTCTTC. Based on the CDR3 plus reference TRBV5-1 and TRBJ2-1, the full variable domain is KAGVTQTPRYLIKTRGQQVTLSCSPISGHRSVSWYQQTPGQGLQFLFEYFSETQRNKGNFPGRFSGRQFSNSRSEMNVSTLELGDSALYLCASSLSSRNEQFFGPGTRLTVL.

The chain combines TRBV5-4 with TRBJ2-4, with D maybe TRBD2 (5 bases). Looked up from germline, CDR1 is SGHNT and CDR2 is YYREEE (reference sequence). V was cut by 4 bases and J by 2 bases, with 19 bases left in between. The CDR3 loop spans 17 amino acids. The CDR3 is CASSPGLLSGTKNIQYF. The CDR3 DNA sequence: TGTGCCAGCAGCCCTGGACTGCTATCGGGGACCAAAAACATTCAGTACTTC.

The rearrangement uses TRBV4-2 and TRBJ2-2; 11 bases align to TRBD2. Trimming took 0 bases from V and 7 from J; bases not matched to a gene: 4. CDR1 LGHNA and CDR2 YNFKEQ come from the germline V gene. The CDR3 totals 16 residues. The CDR3 nucleotides read TGTGCCAGCAGCCAAGAACTAGCGGGAGATGGCGGGGAGCTGTTTTTT. Residues: CASSQELAGDGGELFF.

This clone is a singleton in its sample. The junction and the germline gene differ at one end; a read error may be behind it. This rearrangement joins TRBV2 to TRBJ2-3; the D gene could be TRBD1 or TRBD2 (6 bases each). The CDR3 consists of 15 residues. Germline CDR1 SNHLY, CDR2 FYNNEI. The CDR3 nucleotides read TGTGCCAGCAGCGAAGGGGGGCCCCGCACAGATACGCAGTATTTT. This encodes CASSEGGPRTDTQYF.

The gene calls are TRBV29-1 and TRBJ2-5; TRBD1 matches at 12 bases. Trimming took 7 bases from V and 4 from J; bases not matched to a gene: 10. The CDR3 is 15 amino acids. The germline V gene has CDR1 SQVTM and CDR2 ANQGSEA. The CDR3 loop is CSAAPPGQGAETQYF. The CDR3 DNA reads TGCAGCGCCGCCCCCCCGGGACAGGGGGCAGAGACCCAGTACTTC.

The chain uses TRBV28 and TRBJ2-1, with TRBD2 matching over 11 bases. The CDR3 extends over 16 amino acids. Germline values: CDR1 MDHEN, CDR2 SYDVKM. V shed 6 bases, J shed 5 bases, and the junction held 9 bases outside the gene matches. The CDR3 bases are TGTGCCAGCAGCCCGCCTAGCGGGGGGAAAGACAATGAGCAGTTCTTC. Its protein product is CASSPPSGGKDNEQFF.

V gene TRBV3-1 (or the pseudogene TRBV3-2) combines with J gene TRBJ2-2; D is unresolved. Trimming took 7 bases from V and 8 from J, leaving 8 bases between them. Germline CDR1 is LGHDT and CDR2 is YNNKEL (reference sequence). This CDR3 is built from 11 residues. CDR3 region: CASTLEGELFF. CDR3 DNA: TGTGCCAGCACCCTGGAGGGGGAGCTGTTTTTT.

There are a few counts of this clone. The rearrangement uses TRBV9 and TRBJ2-1; 10 bases match TRBD2. This CDR3 has 15 amino acids. Germline V gene sequence: CDR1 SGDLS, CDR2 YYNGEE. V trimming: 4 bases; J trimming: 8 bases; junction bases outside the gene matches: 9. CDR3 region: CASSKGLAGAYEQFF. In DNA form, the CDR3 reads TGTGCCAGCAGCAAGGGGCTAGCGGGAGCCTATGAGCAGTTCTTC.

Comments on this clone: At one end the junction does not follow the germline gene, possibly because of a read error. The V and J genes are TRBV20-1 and TRBJ1-2, with D unclear. Germline V gives CDR1 DFQATT, CDR2 SNEGSKA (reference sequence). The CDR3 has 9 residues. DNA of the CDR3: TGCAGTGCTAACAATGGCTACACCTTC. As protein: CSANNGYTF.

The chain is built from TRBV7-9 and TRBJ2-1; 8 nucleotides agree with TRBD2. J gave up 8 bases and V 6 bases, and 12 bases lay outside the gene matches. Germline V lookup: CDR1 SEHNR, CDR2 FQNEAQ (reference sequence). This CDR3 contains 15 residues. The CDR3 region is CASSSGSGAFDEQFF. The CDR3 nucleotides are TGTGCCAGCAGTTCGGGTAGCGGGGCCTTCGATGAGCAGTTCTTC.

V and J are TRBV6-6 and TRBJ1-5; TRBD1 aligns across 7 bases. The CDR3 extends over 15 amino acids. Germline trimming cut 0 bases from V and 4 bases from J; bases unmatched to any gene: 3. Germline CDR1 and CDR2: MNHNY and SVGAGI (reference sequence). The CDR3 loop reads CASSYSRDSNQPQHF. CDR3 in DNA: TGTGCCAGCAGTTACTCCCGGGACAGTAATCAGCCCCAGCATTTT.

This sequence joins TRBV9 and TRBJ2-3; perhaps TRBD2 as D (6 bases). CDR3 length: 15 amino acids. V dropped 2 bases and J dropped 2 bases, with 12 bases sitting between them. The V gene's germline CDR1 is SGDLS and CDR2 YYNGEE. DNA of the CDR3: TGTGCCAGCAGCGTTGGCGGGACTTACACAGATACGCAGTATTTT. Translated, it gives CASSVGGTYTDTQYF.

The chain couples TRBV5-1 to TRBJ1-4, with 7 nucleotides matching TRBD1. The length of the CDR3 is 15 residues. Per germline, CDR1 SGHRS and CDR2 YFSETQ. V was clipped by 4 bases and J by 4 bases; unmatched bases: 7. The chain's CDR3 is CASSGRDSLNEKLFF. CDR3 DNA sequence: TGCGCCAGCAGCGGTAGGGACAGCCTTAATGAAAAACTGTTTTTT.

This clone came up a few times. The chain combines TRBV15 with TRBJ2-7, with 8 bases fitting TRBD1. Trimming took 5 bases from V and 4 from J; bases not matched to a gene: 13. CDR3 length: 16 amino acids. Germline loops: CDR1 LNHNV, CDR2 YYDKDF (reference sequence). The CDR3 bases are TGTGCCACCAGCGGCGAATTGAGGACAGGGTCTTACGAGCAGTACTTC. This gives the protein CATSGELRTGSYEQYF.